This T cell receptor (beta chain) appears in the sequencing data of a study of CD8 T cells in Susac syndrome (dated 2019 in TCRdb). About the investigation overall: Whether CD8+ T cell activation and differentiation in Susac syndrome was antigen driven was tested using repertoire sequencing. Clonality of the CD8+ T cell repertoire was compared between more than 10 healthy donors, roughly 14 Susac syndrome patients and about 15 multiple sclerosis patients. What the research found in general, with its limitations: The TCR sequencing and HLA analysis was acknowledged to have included a relatively small number of individuals.

Deletion took 5 bases off V and 5 bases off J, with a span of 16 bases between the germline ends. Inclusive of the bounding cysteine and phenylalanine, the CDR3 is 14 residues long. Only CDR3 DNA remains: 42 bases, in frame from the first base. Taken from the germline V gene, the CDR1 and CDR2 loops are SGHTA and FQGNSA. RNA was extracted with the RNeasy kit and 0.5 to 1 ug was reverse transcribed using random hexamers. The immunoSEQ multiplex PCR assay, covering 54 Vbeta and 13 Jbeta segments, was used to amplify TCR beta CDR3 regions. PCR amplification bias was corrected using a synthetic template baseline for primer optimization and computational correction. Turning to the authors' computational methods: Reads were annotated to V, D and J genes per IMGT and analyzed with immunoSEQ Analyzer, keeping only productive sequences. To calculate clonality, Shannon entropy was normalized by log2 of the number of productive unique sequences and then subtracted from one. For each patient and control, public and private clones were evaluated within the 100 most prevalent clones. Susac-specific clones were defined as absent from healthy and MS cohorts, around 980 published viral clones and other ImmuneACCESS disease sequences. TCRdb reprocessed the public reads (quality trimming at Q25 with fastp, clone calling with MiXCR) and kept in-frame beta chains. Rows with one shared CDR3 protein collapse into an entry with the most common genes and DNA. The authors' filters were not applied to this entry. Here the sample has about 200,000 distinct CDR3 sequences; 80% to 95% occur a single time. The ten largest clones capture around 0.14% of the sample.

This clonotype was detected once. The antigen it binds to is not known. No much larger clonotype is one base removed from it; base qualities were not supplied. Evidence from one read is weak. Peripheral blood CD8+ and CD4+ T cells from healthy donors, Susac syndrome patients and multiple sclerosis patients were profiled by high-throughput TCR beta sequencing. The multiple sclerosis controls were treatment-naive patients who had stable or active relapsing-remitting disease and met the revised McDonald criteria. CD8+ TEMRA cells were enriched by FACS, while bulk CD8+ and CD4+ T cells were purified by magnetic negative isolation. Blood was collected in EDTA tubes and processed within 24 hours, with PBMCs isolated through density gradient centrifugation. PBMCs destined for TCR sequencing were cryopreserved in liquid nitrogen and later thawed in a 37 °C water bath. The sorted or isolated CD4+, CD8+ and CD8+ TEMRA cells had a purity of 90% or higher.

Sample: CD8+ T cells from PBMCs. The sequence was collected from a human donor with multiple sclerosis. Rearrangement joined TRBV7-2 to TRBJ2-7; a tentative D match to TRBD2 spans 7 bases. The DNA sequence reads TGTGCCAGCAGCCTGGTCGGGGGGCAGGACGAGCAGTACTTC. Translation gives CASSLVGGQDEQYF.